The clone carrying this TCR beta chain was detected only once. Its antigen remains unidentified. Processing released intraepithelial and lamina propria lymphocytes from the graft tissue. This specimen belongs to a study of graft-versus-host responses after intestinal transplantation. Study-level points and caveats: There were GvH clones found in recipient marrow, and some of them appeared first in ileum or blood.

Clones were read by immunoSEQ multiplex PCR, and TCRdb kept only the in-frame ones, dropping some. The sample comprises tens of thousands of clones, about three quarters of which are singletons, and approximately 2.8% rests with the top ten. CDR3 length: 13 amino acids. The V gene lost 3 bases and the J gene lost 1 base, with 6 bases spanning the gap. CDR1 LNHDA and CDR2 SQIVND come from the germline V gene (reference sequence). The source was ileum tissue, collected 98 days after intestinal transplantation. V is TRBV19 and J is TRBJ1-1, with D hard to call. The sequence was collected from a human patient who received an intestinal transplant, so some T cells may come from the graft donor. The CDR3 spells CASSIWGNTEAFF. DNA of the CDR3: TGTGCCAGTAGTATTTGGGGGAACACTGAAGCTTTCTTT.